This T cell receptor beta chain was identified in a study of response to subunit inactivated influenza vaccine. This clonotype occurred a few times. The antigen is not known. The CDR3 is 13 amino acids. Germline V gene data show CDR1 as SGHTA and CDR2 as FQGNSA. Trimming pared 2 bases from V and 2 bases from J, leaving 6 bases between. One entry per CDR3 protein, called by TCRdb with MiXCR from the RT-PCR reads. Altogether about 700,000 distinct CDR3 sequences are present, 11% to 15% being singletons, with the ten largest covering 6.5% to 8.5%. General study results and limits: Each seasonal influenza vaccination, the authors suggested, recruits few new T cells.

The sample consisted of PBMCs from blood, taken about 14 days before vaccination. This receptor was taken from a man in his fifties who received an inactivated influenza vaccine. This sequence joins TRBV7-2 and TRBJ2-5; D call uncertain. This CDR3 is CASSLIPQETQYF. As DNA, the CDR3 is TGTGCCAGCAGCTTAATCCCACAAGAGACCCAGTACTTC.